The entry below describes one T cell receptor beta chain. As yet, its antigen is unknown. The material for each subset, its genomic DNA, was split evenly across several immunoSEQ plates. In the original analysis: Junction-only sequences produced by ImmunoSEQ had no quality scores, so filtering differed. Data came from immunoSEQ multiplex PCR; TCRdb stores just in-frame clones and leaves some out. V and J calls plus clone size are reproduced from that table; the DNA served to infer D and trimming. The profile covers about 2.4 million clones, with roughly 93% appearing a single time and roughly 0.36% taken by the ten largest. The data originate from a study of shared clonotypes between healthy human individuals. Study-wide findings and caveats: For naive CD4 cells, roughly 4.6% of clonotypes were shared across a handful of donors.

CDR3 length: 14 residues. Trimming shortened V by 2 bases and J by 0 bases, and 6 bases separated the two germline ends. Looked up from germline, CDR1 is ENHRY and CDR2 is SYGVKD. Input material: naive CD4+ T cells from PBMCs. Subset reported: CD45RA+ positively selected. J is TRBJ2-3 and V is TRBV10-3; no reliable D call. The TCR sequence derives from a man aged 18 to 29 in good health. Some clones in this sample may be carry-over from other donors' samples. CDR3: CAISEAASTDTQYF. The CDR3 DNA reads as TGTGCCATCAGTGAGGCAGCTAGCACAGATACGCAGTATTTT.